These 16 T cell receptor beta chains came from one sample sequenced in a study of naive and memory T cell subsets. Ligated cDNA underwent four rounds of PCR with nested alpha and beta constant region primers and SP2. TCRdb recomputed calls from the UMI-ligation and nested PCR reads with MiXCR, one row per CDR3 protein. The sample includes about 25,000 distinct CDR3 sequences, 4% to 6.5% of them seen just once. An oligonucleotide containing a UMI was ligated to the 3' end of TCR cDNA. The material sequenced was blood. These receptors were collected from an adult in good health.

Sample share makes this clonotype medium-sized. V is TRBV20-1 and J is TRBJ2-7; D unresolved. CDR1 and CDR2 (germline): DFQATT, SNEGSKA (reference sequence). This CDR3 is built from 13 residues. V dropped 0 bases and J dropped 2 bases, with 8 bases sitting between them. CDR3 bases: TGCAGTGCTAGAGACTTGGTAGCCTACGAGCAGTACTTC. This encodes CSARDLVAYEQYF.

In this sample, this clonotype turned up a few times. The CDR3 sequence: CASSLTGCDDSLHF. CDR3 coding DNA: TGTGCCAGCAGCTTGACAGGTTGTGACGATTCCCTCCACTTT. This sequence joins TRBV13 and TRBJ1-6; D perhaps matches TRBD1 (6 bases). The V end was cut by 3 bases, the J end by 14 bases, with 17 bases between. Germline assignment: CDR1 PRHDT and CDR2 FYEKMQ (reference sequence). This CDR3 is built from 14 residues.

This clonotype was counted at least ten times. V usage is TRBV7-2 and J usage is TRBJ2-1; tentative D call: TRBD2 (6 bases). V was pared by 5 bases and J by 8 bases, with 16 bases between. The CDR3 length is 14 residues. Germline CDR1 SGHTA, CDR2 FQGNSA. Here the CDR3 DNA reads TGTGCCAGCAGCAAGGGACTGACAAGCGATGAGCAGTTCTTC. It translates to CASSKGLTSDEQFF.

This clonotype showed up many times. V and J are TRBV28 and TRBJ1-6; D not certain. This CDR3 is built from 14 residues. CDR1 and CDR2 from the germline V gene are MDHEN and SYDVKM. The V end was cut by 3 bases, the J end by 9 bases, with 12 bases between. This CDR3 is CASSFWVSSSPLHF. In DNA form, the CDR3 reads TGTGCCAGCAGTTTTTGGGTGTCGAGTTCACCCCTCCACTTT.

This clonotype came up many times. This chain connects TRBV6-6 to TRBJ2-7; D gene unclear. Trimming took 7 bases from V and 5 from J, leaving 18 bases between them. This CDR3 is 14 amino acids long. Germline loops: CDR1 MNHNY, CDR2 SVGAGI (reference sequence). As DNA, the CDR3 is TGTGCCAGCACTCCAGTCGGGTCGTGGGACGAGCAGTACTTC. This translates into CASTPVGSWDEQYF.

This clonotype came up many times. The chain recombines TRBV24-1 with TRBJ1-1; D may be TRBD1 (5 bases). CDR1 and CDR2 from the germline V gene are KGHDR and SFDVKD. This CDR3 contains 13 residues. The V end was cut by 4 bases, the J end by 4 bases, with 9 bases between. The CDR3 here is CATSDGGGTEAFF. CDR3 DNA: TGTGCCACCAGTGACGGTGGGGGCACTGAAGCTTTCTTT.

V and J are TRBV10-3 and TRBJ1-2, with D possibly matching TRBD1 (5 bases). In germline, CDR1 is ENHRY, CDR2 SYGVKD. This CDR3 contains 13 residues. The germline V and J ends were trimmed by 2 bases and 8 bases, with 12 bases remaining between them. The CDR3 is CAISESAGRGYTF. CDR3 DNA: TGTGCCATCAGTGAGAGTGCAGGGAGAGGCTACACCTTC.

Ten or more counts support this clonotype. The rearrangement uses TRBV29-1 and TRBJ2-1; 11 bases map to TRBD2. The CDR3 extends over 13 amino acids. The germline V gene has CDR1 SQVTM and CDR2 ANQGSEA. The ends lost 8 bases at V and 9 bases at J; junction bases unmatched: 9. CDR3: CSQLAGVHGEQFF. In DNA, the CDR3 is TGCAGCCAACTAGCGGGGGTTCACGGTGAGCAGTTCTTC.

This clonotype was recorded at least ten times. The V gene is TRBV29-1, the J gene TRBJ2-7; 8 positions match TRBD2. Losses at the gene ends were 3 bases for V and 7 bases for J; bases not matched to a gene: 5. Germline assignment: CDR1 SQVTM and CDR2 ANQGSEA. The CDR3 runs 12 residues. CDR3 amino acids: CSVERGAREQYF. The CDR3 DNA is TGCAGCGTTGAGCGGGGGGCTCGGGAGCAGTACTTC.

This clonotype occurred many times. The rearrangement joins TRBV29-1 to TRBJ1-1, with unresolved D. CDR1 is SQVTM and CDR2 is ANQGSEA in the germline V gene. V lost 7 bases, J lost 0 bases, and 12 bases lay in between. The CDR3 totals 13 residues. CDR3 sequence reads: CSGVEGVNTEAFF. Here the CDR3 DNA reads TGCAGCGGGGTGGAAGGAGTGAACACTGAAGCTTTCTTT.

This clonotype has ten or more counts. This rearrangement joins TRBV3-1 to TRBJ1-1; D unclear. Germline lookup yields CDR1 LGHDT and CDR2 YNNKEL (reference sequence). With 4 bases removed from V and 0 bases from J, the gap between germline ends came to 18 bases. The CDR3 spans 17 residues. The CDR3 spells CASSRTGEHQMNTEAFF. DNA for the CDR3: TGTGCCAGCAGCCGGACCGGTGAGCACCAAATGAACACTGAAGCTTTCTTT.

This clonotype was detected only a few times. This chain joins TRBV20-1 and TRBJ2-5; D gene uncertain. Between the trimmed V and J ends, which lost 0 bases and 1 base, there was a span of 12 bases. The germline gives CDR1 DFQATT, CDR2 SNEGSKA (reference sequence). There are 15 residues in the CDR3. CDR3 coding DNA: TGCAGTGCTAGAGATCGGAGATCCGCCCAAGAGACCCAGTACTTC. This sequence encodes CSARDRRSAQETQYF.

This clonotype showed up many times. CDR3 residues: CSARSREREFPDTQYF. The CDR3 DNA sequence: TGCAGTGCTAGGAGTCGAGAACGGGAGTTCCCAGATACGCAGTATTTT. This rearrangement joins TRBV20-1 to TRBJ2-3; a weak D match, TRBD2 (6 bases). Trimming removed 3 bases from V and 4 bases from J, with 20 bases in between. The CDR3 extends over 16 amino acids. The germline V gene encodes CDR1 DFQATT and CDR2 SNEGSKA (reference sequence).

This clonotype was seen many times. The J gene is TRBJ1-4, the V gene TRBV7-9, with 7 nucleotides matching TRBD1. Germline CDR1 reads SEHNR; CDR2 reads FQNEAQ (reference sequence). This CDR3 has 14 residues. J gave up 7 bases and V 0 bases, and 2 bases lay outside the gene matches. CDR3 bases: TGTGCCAGCAGCTTAGCAGGGGGCAGTGAAAAACTGTTTTTT. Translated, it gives CASSLAGGSEKLFF.

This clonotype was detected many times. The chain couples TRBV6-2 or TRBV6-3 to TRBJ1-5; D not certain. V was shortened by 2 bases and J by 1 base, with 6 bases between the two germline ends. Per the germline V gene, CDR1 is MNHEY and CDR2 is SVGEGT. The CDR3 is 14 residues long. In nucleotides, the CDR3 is TGTGCCAGCAGTTACCCCCTGAGCAATCAGCCCCAGCATTTT. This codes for CASSYPLSNQPQHF.

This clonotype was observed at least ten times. CDR3 region: CASSSLPLALQHRARDTQYF. Here the CDR3 DNA reads TGTGCCAGCAGCTCTCTACCACTAGCGCTACAACACAGGGCACGGGATACGCAGTATTTT. V and J are TRBV11-2 and TRBJ2-3; TRBD2 might be the D (7 bases). The germline gives CDR1 SGHAT, CDR2 FQNNGV. CDR3 length: 20 residues. Trimming took 4 bases from V and 6 from J, leaving 32 bases between them.